The entry that follows covers one TCR beta chain sequence. The target antigen is unknown. Germline V gene lookup returns CDR1 PRHDT and CDR2 FYEKMQ (reference sequence). The CDR3 sequence is 16 residues long. TCR beta cDNA was generated via 5'RACE template switching incorporating UMIs. From its re-call of the 5' RACE reads, TCRdb lists each CDR3 protein once, without DNA. Its table lists roughly 180,000 distinct CDR3 sequences. This record belongs to a study of T cells expressing NK-cell markers. General study findings and limits: Dominant NKG2C+ clonotypes in roughly six donors made up roughly 1.0-8% of CD8+ T cells. Whether expanded NKG2C+ T cell clones were HCMV specific stayed uncertain.

This TCR was sampled from a man aged 18 to 69 in good health. The chain has TRBV13 and TRBJ2-5; TCRdb's D gene call, TRBD1, goes unchecked for lack of DNA. The sequenced material came from blood T cells: a sorted CD56 or NKG2C T cell subset, CD4+ or CD8+ T cells, or bulk PBMC T cells (not recorded which). The chain's CDR3 is CASSFRDRAYQETQYF.